These T cell receptor beta chains were read from a single sample in a study of shared clonotypes between healthy human individuals. Only in-frame clones appear in the TCRdb table, and some are missing; sequencing was by immunoSEQ multiplex PCR. Seen here are 2 million to 3 million clones, over 85% observed once, and the top ten hold 0.36%. Sequencing input: naive CD4+ T cells from PBMCs. All receptors come from a man younger than 30 in good health. Some clones in this sample may be carry-over from other donors' samples. The CDR3 runs from the conserved cysteine through the conserved F or W. Not all rows give a size; the values are once, few, many and, for expanded clones, a class.

v_gene	j_gene	abundance	CDR3aa
TRBV6-4	TRBJ2-3	.	CASRGTSGRPRRIYTQYF
TRBV6-4	TRBJ1-2	.	CASRYQHGVDGYTF
TRBV28	TRBJ2-1	once	CASSSLAAESYNEQFF
TRBV9	TRBJ1-2	.	CASSSSPGQYYGYTF
TRBV6-5	TRBJ2-3	.	CASSITTGRADTQYF
TRBV7-9	TRBJ1-5	.	CASSPEGGLEPQHF
TRBV2	TRBJ2-7	few	CASRSYEQYF
TRBV6-1	TRBJ2-4	.	CASSEAGVGIQYF
TRBV5-1	TRBJ2-3	.	CASSWALAGAAQYF
TRBV2	TRBJ2-6	.	CASREGGTGANVLTF
TRBV6-5	TRBJ2-7	once	CASTTAGGASYEQYF
TRBV6-5	TRBJ1-5	.	CASSYNRGLDQPQHF
TRBV6-6	TRBJ2-5	.	CASTRDVLETQYF
TRBV18	TRBJ2-7	.	CASSPGQGDEQYF
TRBV2	TRBJ2-1	.	CASSGGGSYNEQFF
TRBV9	TRBJ2-2	.	CASSVGPETGELFF
TRBV5-1	TRBJ1-4	.	CASSSGQGGEKLFF
TRBV27	TRBJ1-3	.	CASSSDPGFSGNTIYF
TRBV28	TRBJ2-7	.	CASSLSGRAALSYEQYF
TRBV6-1	TRBJ2-4	.	CASPGLKGGNIQYF
TRBV7-9	TRBJ1-5	few	CASSLDQPQHF
TRBV7-6	TRBJ2-2	.	CASSSLSTGELFF
TRBV27	TRBJ2-2	.	CASSSSRGIGAGELFF
TRBV21-1	TRBJ2-5	.	CASFYGGDFQETQYF
TRBV30	TRBJ2-2	.	CAWSRGKGELFF
TRBV28	TRBJ2-1	.	CASTPLSLHHEQFF
TRBV2	TRBJ2-7	.	CASSENTFLYEQYF
TRBV5-1	TRBJ2-2	.	CASSKTSGYTGELFF
TRBV28	TRBJ2-7	.	CASMGHLLSYEQYF
TRBV5-1	TRBJ2-1	.	CASREGTGTSKFF
TRBV7-9	TRBJ1-2	.	CASSRGDGGYTF
TRBV30	TRBJ1-1	few	CAWAYGVQVEAFF
TRBV18	TRBJ2-7	once	CASSPAGGGRYEQYF
TRBV29-1	TRBJ2-7	.	CSVRGRAFYEQYF
TRBV6-6	TRBJ2-5	.	CASTPANRGETQYF
TRBV6-6	TRBJ2-7	.	CASRQGGYEQYF
TRBV7-9	TRBJ1-1	.	CASSLSGFGNTEAFF
TRBV4-3	TRBJ2-1	.	CASSPGQGVNEQFF
TRBV5-8	TRBJ1-1	.	CASSLGGGQTEAFF
TRBV28	TRBJ2-3	.	CASSLDPGGMATQYF
TRBV4-1	TRBJ2-3	.	CASSLNSGPSTDTQYF
TRBV6-1	TRBJ2-2	once	CASSVKGAGTGELFF
TRBV5-1	TRBJ2-7	.	CASSPQATLSYEQYF
TRBV29-1	TRBJ2-3	.	CSVEGLAGRADTQYF
TRBV6-1	TRBJ1-3	once	CASSDQPSGNTIYF
TRBV7-2	TRBJ2-7	.	CASSPTSGLYEQYF
TRBV5-1	TRBJ1-3	.	CASSLAGSHSGNTIYF
TRBV9	TRBJ2-7	.	CASSVEAVNSYEQYF
TRBV2	TRBJ1-1	few	CASSERRAYAFF
TRBV6-5	TRBJ1-2	.	CASSYSWGRNYGYTF
TRBV29-1	TRBJ1-1	.	CSARGLMNTEAFF
TRBV5-1	TRBJ2-2	.	CASSLLAGGPNTGELFF
TRBV29-1	TRBJ2-2	.	CSVARQGWDTGELFF